The 29 T cell receptor beta chains given below trace back to one sample, sequenced in a study of cytomegalovirus exposure and HLA in healthy donors. The PCR used 60 Vbeta and 13 Jbeta primers. Libraries were prepared by immunoSEQ multiplex PCR; TCRdb keeps only in-frame clonotypes and omits some of them. The sample lists roughly 130,000 clones; around three quarters were seen once. The specimen was PBMCs. The receptors come from a woman in her fifties or sixties in good health and CMV-seronegative.

The V gene is TRBV5-1, the J gene TRBJ2-1, with 7 bases fitting TRBD2. CDR1 and CDR2 from the germline V gene are SGHRS and YFSETQ. With V trimmed by 0 bases and J by 6 bases, 3 bases remained unmatched. The CDR3 is 14 amino acids. CDR3 protein: CASSLVPGGNEQFF. CDR3 sequence (DNA): TGCGCCAGCAGCTTGGTCCCGGGGGGCAATGAGCAGTTCTTC.

The chain combines TRBV10-3 with TRBJ2-4, with D possibly TRBD1 on 5 matching bases. This CDR3 has 15 residues. The germline CDR1 and CDR2 sequences are ENHRY and SYGVKD. The ends were cut back, 0 bases at V and 6 bases at J, with 12 bases in the middle. The CDR3 nucleotides are TGTGCCATCAGTGAGTCGACCCAGGGCGGAAACATTCAGTACTTC. It codes for CAISESTQGGNIQYF.

The rearrangement uses TRBV28 and TRBJ2-5; TRBD1 matches 10 bases. Germline trimming cut 5 bases from V and 2 bases from J; bases unmatched to any gene: 5. CDR3 length: 15 amino acids. Germline V lookup: CDR1 MDHEN, CDR2 SYDVKM. The CDR3 sequence is CASSLRTGGQETQYF. CDR3 in DNA: TGTGCCAGCAGTCTAAGGACAGGGGGGCAAGAGACCCAGTACTTC.

The chain combines TRBV28 with TRBJ2-3; 10 nucleotides align to TRBD1. This CDR3 region has 16 residues. Germline V lookup: CDR1 MDHEN, CDR2 SYDVKM. V shed 2 bases, J shed 3 bases, and the junction held 5 bases outside the gene matches. This CDR3 reads CASSLPGQGLTDTQYF. CDR3 bases: TGTGCCAGCAGTTTACCGGGACAGGGGTTAACAGATACGCAGTATTTT.

This rearrangement joins TRBV5-4 to TRBJ1-1; D possibly corresponds to TRBD1 (6 bases). Germline lookup yields CDR1 SGHNT and CDR2 YYREEE (reference sequence). Trimming cost V 2 bases and J 6 bases, with 20 bases left between them. The CDR3 length is 16 residues. The chain's CDR3 is CASSLPRGAQAAEAFF. The CDR3 bases are TGTGCCAGCAGCTTACCCCGGGGGGCGCAGGCCGCTGAAGCTTTCTTT.

There are a few counts of this clone. This chain joins TRBV28 and TRBJ2-3, with D possibly being TRBD1 (5 bases). In germline, CDR1 is MDHEN, CDR2 SYDVKM. Between the trimmed V and J ends, which lost 3 bases and 3 bases, there was a span of 13 bases. This CDR3 is built from 15 residues. The CDR3 DNA sequence: TGTGCCAGCAGTTTTGGATCCCCAGGGACAGATACGCAGTATTTT. This encodes CASSFGSPGTDTQYF.

This chain joins TRBV5-1 and TRBJ1-1, with TRBD1 matching over 11 bases. CDR1 is SGHRS, CDR2 YFSETQ, per germline. The CDR3 consists of 16 residues. Trimming removed 3 bases from V and 0 bases from J; junction bases left unmatched: 4. The CDR3 region has the DNA TGCGCCAGCAGCTCCGGACAGGGGGCCTTGAACACTGAAGCTTTCTTT. Amino acids: CASSSGQGALNTEAFF.

This sequence joins TRBV5-4 and TRBJ2-3; 9 bases agree with TRBD2. The CDR3 covers 19 residues. The V gene's germline CDR1 is SGHNT and CDR2 YYREEE (reference sequence). J lost 3 bases, V lost 2 bases, and 16 bases had no gene match. The CDR3 is CASSFPFRTRGRETDTQYF. The DNA of the CDR3 is TGTGCCAGCAGCTTCCCCTTCCGTACCCGCGGGAGGGAGACAGATACGCAGTATTTT. Together with reference TRBV5-4 and TRBJ2-3, the CDR3 gives the full variable domain: ETGVTQSPTHLIKTRGQQVTLRCSSQSGHNTVSWYQQALGQGPQFIFQYYREEENGRGNFPPRFSGLQFPNYSSELNVNALELDDSALYLCASSFPFRTRGRETDTQYFGPGTRLTVL.

This sequence joins TRBV28 and TRBJ2-7; the match to TRBD2 covers 12 bases. Trimming cost V 5 bases and J 5 bases; bases outside gene matches: 13. Germline V lookup: CDR1 MDHEN, CDR2 SYDVKM. The CDR3 has 17 residues. The CDR3 DNA sequence: TGTGCCAGCAGTCCTAGCGGGGGGGACCTATGGAACCACGAGCAGTACGTC. Its translation is CASSPSGGDLWNHEQYV.

The chain links TRBV28 to TRBJ2-3, with a tentative D call TRBD1 (5 bases). This CDR3 has 13 amino acids. Trimming took off 8 bases at V and 6 bases at J, with 15 bases between the two ends. Looked up from germline, CDR1 is MDHEN and CDR2 is SYDVKM. The CDR3 is CASRQGAIDTQYF. Here the CDR3 DNA reads TGTGCCAGCCGCCAGGGCGCCATCGATACGCAGTATTTT.

The chain carries TRBV5-6 and TRBJ1-2; TRBD1 aligns across 12 bases. This CDR3 has 15 amino acids. Germline CDR1 is SGHDT and CDR2 is YYEEEE. Trimming at V came to 0 bases and at J to 4 bases, leaving 1 base not matched to a gene. The CDR3 protein is CASSLVGQGAYGYTF. CDR3 sequence (DNA): TGTGCCAGCAGCTTGGTGGGACAGGGGGCCTATGGCTACACCTTC.

The chain joins TRBV7-9 to TRBJ1-2, with D perhaps matching TRBD1 (6 bases). The CDR3 has 17 residues. Germline loops: CDR1 SEHNR, CDR2 FQNEAQ (reference sequence). The V end was cut by 6 bases, the J end by 7 bases, with 27 bases between. CDR3 in DNA: TGTGCCAGCAGTAGACAGGACACGGCCATGTTTTCGGGTGGCTACACCTTC. Its protein is CASSRQDTAMFSGGYTF.

CDR3 DNA sequence: TGCAGCGTTTTTCCCACAGGGGGCTACGAGCAGTACTTC. It is translated as CSVFPTGGYEQYF. The chain has TRBV29-1 and TRBJ2-7; the match to TRBD1 covers 8 bases. This CDR3 has 13 residues. The germline V gene encodes CDR1 SQVTM and CDR2 ANQGSEA. The ends lost 5 bases at V and 3 bases at J; junction bases unmatched: 6.

The chain couples TRBV5-6 to TRBJ2-4, with D tentatively TRBD1 (6 bases). Between the trimmed V and J ends, which lost 0 bases and 5 bases, there was a span of 12 bases. The CDR3 extends over 15 amino acids. Germline CDR1 is SGHDT and CDR2 is YYEEEE. In nucleotides, the CDR3 is TGTGCCAGCAGCTTGGACCCAGGGGCGCAAAACATTCAGTACTTC. The encoded protein is CASSLDPGAQNIQYF.

The gene calls are TRBV6-4 and TRBJ2-3, with D maybe TRBD2 (6 bases). V dropped 2 bases and J dropped 0 bases, with 9 bases sitting between them. From germline, CDR1 is MRHNA and CDR2 SNTAGT. The CDR3 has 15 amino acids. For the CDR3, the DNA is TGTGCCAGCAGTGACGACGGGACTAGCACAGATACGCAGTATTTT. The encoded protein is CASSDDGTSTDTQYF.

The V gene is TRBV10-1, the J gene TRBJ2-1; tentative D call: TRBD2 (6 bases). Trimming left V 4 bases short and J 0 bases short, with 19 bases between. The CDR3 consists of 18 residues. Germline CDR1 WNHNN, CDR2 SYGVQD (reference sequence). The CDR3 spells CASSATRGRTFSYNEQFF. CDR3 DNA sequence: TGCGCCAGCAGTGCCACCCGGGGGAGGACTTTCTCCTACAATGAGCAGTTCTTC.

Only a few counts were recorded for this clone. This chain uses TRBV6-5 with TRBJ1-4, with D maybe TRBD1 (5 bases). This CDR3 is built from 16 residues. V lost 0 bases, J lost 4 bases, and 12 bases lay in between. CDR1 MNHEY and CDR2 SVGAGI come from the germline V gene. CDR3 nucleotides: TGTGCCAGCAGTTACTCGTTCCAGGGAATTAATGAAAAACTGTTTTTT. Translation: CASSYSFQGINEKLFF.

CDR3 nucleotides: TGTGCCAGCAGCTTGCGGGTGGGAGGAGGACCAGATACGCAGTATTTT. Translation gives CASSLRVGGGPDTQYF. V is TRBV5-6 and J is TRBJ2-3; the D gene is possibly TRBD2 (6 bases). The CDR3 sequence is 16 residues long. Trimming pared 1 base from V and 4 bases from J, leaving 16 bases between. Germline CDR1 and CDR2: SGHDT and YYEEEE.

This chain connects TRBV7-2 to TRBJ1-2; no firm D call. V lost 6 bases and J lost 2, with 10 bases in between. The CDR3 covers 13 residues. The germline CDR1 and CDR2 sequences are SGHTA and FQGNSA. The CDR3 reads CASSSRPNYGYTF. The CDR3 DNA sequence: TGTGCCAGCAGTTCTAGACCCAACTATGGCTACACCTTC. Combining the CDR3 with reference TRBV7-2 and TRBJ1-2 gives the whole variable domain GAGVSQSPSNKVTEKGKDVELRCDPISGHTALYWYRQSLGQGLEFLIYFQGNSAPDKSGLPSDRFSAERTGGSVSTLTIQRTQQEDSAVYLCASSSRPNYGYTFGSGTRLTVV.

The chain uses TRBV29-1 and TRBJ1-2; TRBD1 aligns across 8 bases. Losses at the gene ends were 3 bases for V and 3 bases for J; bases not matched to a gene: 12. Germline assignment: CDR1 SQVTM and CDR2 ANQGSEA. The CDR3 is 16 amino acids. The CDR3 here is CSVDQGRQGTDYGYTF. The CDR3 region has the DNA TGCAGCGTTGACCAAGGGAGACAGGGGACTGACTATGGCTACACCTTC.

The chain uses TRBV11-2 and TRBJ1-2, with D maybe TRBD1 (5 bases). This CDR3 contains 17 residues. V was clipped by 0 bases and J by 4 bases, with 18 bases between them. Per the germline V gene, CDR1 is SGHAT and CDR2 is FQNNGV. CDR3 region: CASSLDSVPGLLYGYTF. As DNA, the CDR3 is TGTGCCAGCAGCTTAGATAGTGTCCCAGGGTTGCTCTATGGCTACACCTTC. The entire variable domain, with the rest obtained from reference TRBV11-2 and TRBJ1-2, is as follows: EAGVAQSPRYKIIEKRQSVAFWCNPISGHATLYWYQQILGQGPKLLIQFQNNGVVDDSQLPKDRFSAERLKGVDSTLKIQPAKLEDSAVYLCASSLDSVPGLLYGYTFGSGTRLTVV.

V gene TRBV5-4 combines with J gene TRBJ2-2; D is perhaps TRBD2 (5 bases). Trimming left V 2 bases short and J 1 base short, with 9 bases between. The CDR3 loop spans 15 amino acids. Germline V gives CDR1 SGHNT, CDR2 YYREEE (reference sequence). This chain's CDR3 is CASSFGKLNTGELFF. In DNA, the CDR3 is TGTGCCAGCAGCTTCGGGAAGCTGAACACCGGGGAGCTGTTTTTT.

The V gene is TRBV7-6, the J gene TRBJ2-1; 10 positions match TRBD1. Trimming at V came to 3 bases and at J to 10 bases, leaving 3 bases not matched to a gene. Germline-derived CDR1 and CDR2 are SGHVS and FNYEAQ. This CDR3 spans 13 amino acids. The CDR3 DNA is TGTGCCAGCAGCTTTGTGGGACAGGGGGAGCAGTTCTTC. It encodes CASSFVGQGEQFF.

The J gene is TRBJ1-1, the V gene TRBV4-2; TRBD1 agrees at 8 bases. CDR1 and CDR2 (germline): LGHNA, YNFKEQ. This CDR3 has 16 amino acids. Germline trimming cut 2 bases from V and 3 bases from J; bases unmatched to any gene: 8. This CDR3 is CASSQSAGGADTEAFF. The CDR3 region has the DNA TGTGCCAGCAGCCAATCAGCAGGGGGCGCGGACACTGAAGCTTTCTTT.

The chain joins TRBV5-1 to TRBJ2-1; possible D gene TRBD1, 5 bases. This CDR3 is 17 amino acids long. V dropped 0 bases and J dropped 4 bases, with 17 bases sitting between them. Germline CDR1 and CDR2: SGHRS and YFSETQ. The CDR3 loop reads CASSLEVTASFYNEQFF. DNA of the CDR3: TGCGCCAGCAGCTTGGAGGTGACAGCTTCCTTTTACAATGAGCAGTTCTTC.

The chain couples TRBV28 to TRBJ2-7, with 7 bases that match TRBD1. V was pared by 5 bases and J by 3 bases, with 10 bases of the junction left unmatched. Germline loops: CDR1 MDHEN, CDR2 SYDVKM. The CDR3 loop spans 15 amino acids. The CDR3 DNA sequence: TGTGCCAGCAGTCCCGACAGGGAATTAGTCTACGAGCAGTACTTC. Encoded protein: CASSPDRELVYEQYF.

The chain joins TRBV4-1 to TRBJ1-5, with 9 bases lining up with TRBD1. V gave up 0 bases and J gave up 5 bases; unmatched junction bases: 5. The CDR3 contains 16 residues. Germline CDR1 MGHRA, CDR2 YSYEKL. CDR3 sequence reads: CASSQDRGQGHQPQHF. The CDR3, as DNA: TGCGCCAGCAGCCAAGATCGGGGACAGGGCCATCAGCCCCAGCATTTT.

The chain uses TRBV29-1 and TRBJ2-2; no clear D. The germline V and J ends were trimmed by 4 bases and 3 bases, with 12 bases remaining between them. CDR1 and CDR2 from the germline V gene are SQVTM and ANQGSEA. The CDR3 has 14 amino acids. The CDR3 nucleotides are TGCAGCGTTGGCGAACAGTCGCACACCGGGGAGCTGTTTTTT. This codes for CSVGEQSHTGELFF.

This clone was recorded only once. This rearrangement joins TRBV4-1 to TRBJ1-2, with D possibly being TRBD1 (5 bases). The germline V gene encodes CDR1 MGHRA and CDR2 YSYEKL. V was shortened by 2 bases and J by 4 bases, with 11 bases between the two germline ends. The CDR3 loop spans 14 amino acids. The CDR3 nucleotides are TGCGCCAGCAGCCAAACGGGGGGAGCCTATGGCTACACCTTC. This gives the protein CASSQTGGAYGYTF.